This T cell receptor (beta chain) was obtained from a study of blood T cells in healthy people across ages. Study-wide results and limits: Naive T cell percentage strongly correlated with TCR beta diversity.

The authors ran a second PCR of about 6 to 12 cycles using a sample-barcoded 5' primer and a J-beta primer mix. All cDNA molecules were each tagged by a template-switch adaptor with 12 random nucleotides. Sequencing of every sample gave 2.5 million or more CDR3-containing paired-end reads. TCRdb passed the 5' RACE reads through MiXCR, listing each CDR3 protein once. Seen here are 1.5 million to 2 million distinct CDR3 sequences, around 50% observed once, and the top ten hold approximately 2.1%. Trimming shortened V by 5 bases and J by 13 bases, and 18 bases separated the two germline ends. Looked up from germline, CDR1 is MNHNY and CDR2 is SVGAGI (reference sequence). This CDR3 is built from 13 residues. Points on this clonotype: Its specificity is unknown.

Donors were systemically healthy Caucasian individuals from Russia aged about 6 to 100 years. J is TRBJ2-1 and V is TRBV6-6; perhaps TRBD2 as D (6 bases). The receptor's source is a woman in her forties in good health. Sequencing was carried out using blood. The DNA for the CDR3 is TGTGCCAGCAGTCACGACCCCCGGGAGACCCAGTTCTTC. As protein: CASSHDPRETQFF.